This TCR beta chain was sequenced for a study of control samples from healthy donors and cancer patients. This clone was detected only once. The CDR3 consists of 16 residues. CDR1 is MNHEY and CDR2 is SVGEGT in the germline V gene. V gave up 0 bases and J gave up 3 bases; unmatched junction bases: 6. The method was immunoSEQ multiplex PCR; TCRdb's version includes in-frame clones alone and lacks a portion of them. The table has roughly 120,000 clones, approximately 94% seen once. Material for sequencing was blood. The clonotype comes from a young man in good health. The chain uses TRBV6-2 or TRBV6-3 and TRBJ1-1; 8 positions match TRBD1. CDR3 in DNA: TGTGCCAGCAGTTACTCGAGTCTGACAGGGGACACTGAAGCTTTCTTT. Translated: CASSYSSLTGDTEAFF.